One sample yielded the 20 T cell receptor beta chains listed below, sequenced in a study of cytomegalovirus exposure and HLA in healthy donors. The study ran its PCR with 60 Vbeta and 13 Jbeta primers. The data were produced by immunoSEQ multiplex PCR, yet TCRdb's version contains in-frame clones alone and is incomplete. The sample shows about 100,000 clones, around 82% of them seen only once. Material for sequencing was PBMCs. Source of these receptors: a woman aged 60 to 75 in good health and CMV-seronegative.

The gene calls are TRBV7-2 and TRBJ2-1; TRBD2 might be the D (7 bases). The germline gives CDR1 SGHTA, CDR2 FQGNSA. V shed 1 base and J shed 7 bases, with 17 bases lying between them. CDR3 length: 16 amino acids. CDR3 nucleotides: TGTGCCAGCAGCTTAGGTCCAGGGGAGGGTACAAATGAGCAGTTCTTC. Amino acids: CASSLGPGEGTNEQFF.

The chain couples TRBV30 to TRBJ1-2, with TRBD1 as a possible D gene (5 bases). The CDR3 length is 15 residues. The V end lost 4 bases, the J end lost 4 bases, and 19 bases lay between the germline ends. The germline V gene encodes CDR1 GTSNPN and CDR2 SVGIG (reference sequence). CDR3 sequence reads: CAWTEQGTPIYGYTF. The CDR3 DNA is TGTGCCTGGACGGAGCAGGGCACGCCAATCTATGGCTACACCTTC.

The V gene is TRBV6-1, the J gene TRBJ1-1, with a weak D call TRBD1 (5 bases). The CDR3 spans 16 residues. Trimming removed 1 base from V and 3 bases from J, with 15 bases in between. CDR1 is MNHNS, CDR2 SASEGT, per germline. The CDR3 bases are TGTGCCAGCAGTGAAGTCGGGGGGATGGTTCACACTGAAGCTTTCTTT. It is translated as CASSEVGGMVHTEAFF.

This chain connects TRBV30 to TRBJ2-5, with TRBD2 identical over 12 bases. Germline trimming cut 1 base from V and 5 bases from J; bases unmatched to any gene: 5. Looked up from germline, CDR1 is GTSNPN and CDR2 is SVGIG (reference sequence). CDR3 length equals 15 residues. The CDR3 DNA is TGTGCCTGGAGTGGTGCTAGCGGGAGGGTTGAGACCCAGTACTTC. Translating gives CAWSGASGRVETQYF. Combining the CDR3 with reference TRBV30 and TRBJ2-5 gives the whole variable domain SQTIHQWPATLVQPVGSPLSLECTVEGTSNPNLYWYRQAAGRGLQLLFYSVGIGQISSEVPQNLSASRPQDRQFILSSKKLLLSDSGFYLCAWSGASGRVETQYFGPGTRLLVL.

The genes are TRBV29-1 and TRBJ1-1; 8 bases map to TRBD1. Germline V gene lookup returns CDR1 SQVTM and CDR2 ANQGSEA. V shed 7 bases, J shed 7 bases, and the junction held 8 bases outside the gene matches. CDR3 size: 12 residues. DNA of the CDR3: TGCAGCGCCCAGCCCAGGGGGCTTGAAGCTTTCTTT. The encoded protein is CSAQPRGLEAFF.

The chain combines TRBV29-1 with TRBJ2-1, with 8 positions matching TRBD2. The V segment lost 5 bases and the J segment 9 bases; nucleotides outside the gene matches: 6. The CDR3 extends over 12 amino acids. Per the germline V gene, CDR1 is SQVTM and CDR2 is ANQGSEA. CDR3 coding DNA: TGCAGCGTTAAGCGGGGGAAGTCTGAGCAGTTCTTC. Residues: CSVKRGKSEQFF.

Concerning this clone: The sample carries other DNA sequences with the same CDR3. The DNA of the CDR3 is TGCGCCAGCAGCCTACAAGAGACCCAGTACTTC. It encodes CASSLQETQYF. The chain employs TRBV5-1 and TRBJ2-5; D gene uncertain. The V gene lost 4 bases and the J gene lost 2 bases, with 3 bases spanning the gap. The CDR3 has 11 residues. CDR1 is SGHRS and CDR2 is YFSETQ in the germline V gene.

The chain employs TRBV19 and TRBJ2-1, with D uncertain. Germline values: CDR1 LNHDA, CDR2 SQIVND (reference sequence). V lost 2 bases, J lost 0 bases, and 8 bases lay in between. The CDR3 runs 15 residues. The CDR3 bases are TGTGCCAGTAGTATAAACGGTTTCTCCTACAATGAGCAGTTCTTC. The encoded protein is CASSINGFSYNEQFF.

This clone was seen once. The gene calls are TRBV4-2 and TRBJ2-1; D perhaps matches TRBD2 (6 bases). CDR1 LGHNA and CDR2 YNFKEQ come from the germline V gene. Trimming took off 2 bases at V and 4 bases at J, with 15 bases between the two ends. This CDR3 is 16 amino acids long. CDR3 in amino acids: CASSQTSGRDYNEQFF. CDR3 DNA sequence: TGTGCCAGCAGCCAAACGAGTGGGCGGGATTACAATGAGCAGTTCTTC.

The chain uses TRBV13 and TRBJ1-2, with D perhaps TRBD1 (6 bases). The CDR3 sequence is 12 residues long. Germline CDR1 and CDR2: PRHDT and FYEKMQ (reference sequence). The V end was cut by 6 bases, the J end by 8 bases, with 13 bases between. The CDR3 sequence: CASSRGAGGYTF. The CDR3 region has the DNA TGTGCCAGCAGTCGGGGGGCTGGGGGCTACACCTTC.

The chain recombines TRBV28 with TRBJ1-5; TRBD1 agrees at 9 bases. This CDR3 comprises 15 residues. CDR1 is MDHEN, CDR2 SYDVKM, per germline. Unmatched junction bases numbered 5, after V lost 5 bases and J lost 3 bases. CDR3 coding DNA: TGTGCCAGCAGTATGGGACAGGGAAACAATCAGCCCCAGCATTTT. It specifies CASSMGQGNNQPQHF.

The V call is TRBV9, the J call TRBJ1-5, with D possibly matching TRBD1 (6 bases). The CDR3 loop spans 14 amino acids. V shed 0 bases and J shed 4 bases, with 8 bases lying between them. Germline V gene sequence: CDR1 SGDLS, CDR2 YYNGEE. In nucleotides, the CDR3 is TGTGCCAGCAGCGTAGGAGGGGGTAATCAGCCCCAGCATTTT. It yields the protein CASSVGGGNQPQHF.

The rearrangement links TRBV29-1 to TRBJ1-2; D call uncertain. CDR1 is SQVTM and CDR2 is ANQGSEA in the germline V gene. CDR3 length: 11 residues. The V and J ends lost 4 bases and 8 bases respectively, with 11 bases between them. DNA for the CDR3: TGCAGCGTTGGGTCACAACGCGGCTACACCTTC. Amino acid sequence: CSVGSQRGYTF. Based on the CDR3 plus reference TRBV29-1 and TRBJ1-2, the full variable domain is SAVISQKPSRDICQRGTSLTIQCQVDSQVTMMFWYRQQPGQSLTLIATANQGSEATYESGFVIDKFPISRPNLTFSTLTVSNMSPEDSSIYLCSVGSQRGYTFGSGTRLTVV.

This chain connects TRBV28 to TRBJ2-5, with 10 nucleotides matching TRBD1. CDR3 length: 15 amino acids. Germline values: CDR1 MDHEN, CDR2 SYDVKM. The V and J ends lost 6 bases and 0 bases, in that order; junction bases with no gene match: 4. CDR3 nucleotide sequence: TGTGCCAGCAGCCGGGGACAGGGGTACCAAGAGACCCAGTACTTC. This codes for CASSRGQGYQETQYF.

The chain recombines TRBV6-1 with TRBJ2-7, with 8 bases matching TRBD1. The ends lost 8 bases at V and 3 bases at J; junction bases unmatched: 3. The CDR3 spans 12 residues. Germline V gives CDR1 MNHNS, CDR2 SASEGT. CDR3 sequence: CASGDRGYEQYF. For the CDR3, the DNA is TGTGCCAGCGGCGACAGGGGCTACGAGCAGTACTTC.

The rearrangement uses TRBV28 and TRBJ2-2, with 9 positions matching TRBD2. The CDR3 length is 19 residues. The germline V gene encodes CDR1 MDHEN and CDR2 SYDVKM. Unmatched junction bases numbered 19, after V lost 6 bases and J lost 5 bases. The CDR3 DNA reads as TGTGCCAGCAGCCCTGACTTAGCGGGAGAAGGTTCCGTTACCGGGGAGCTGTTTTTT. It yields the protein CASSPDLAGEGSVTGELFF.

This rearrangement joins TRBV21-1 to TRBJ2-7; TRBD1 is the table's D call and was not checked against the DNA. TRBV21-1 corresponds to a pseudogene. The CDR3 is 15 residues long. CDR3 DNA sequence: TGTGCCAGCAGTCGGACAGAACCCGGGACCAACGAGCAGTACTTC. Translating gives CASSRTEPGTNEQYF.

The V and J genes are TRBV5-6 and TRBJ2-2; D is unclear. CDR3 length: 15 residues. V lost 1 base and J lost 3, with 10 bases in between. Germline V lookup: CDR1 SGHDT, CDR2 YYEEEE. The DNA of the CDR3 is TGTGCCAGCAGCTTGCCTCAGGTGCACACCGGGGAGCTGTTTTTT. Translated, it gives CASSLPQVHTGELFF.

As DNA, the CDR3 is TGCGCCAGCAGCCCAGCGGGGGACGAGCAGTACTTC. This translates into CASSPAGDEQYF. J is TRBJ2-7 and V is TRBV4-1; 8 nucleotides align to TRBD2. The CDR3 runs to 12 residues. Germline V CDR1 and CDR2: MGHRA, YSYEKL. Trimming removed 4 bases from V and 5 bases from J; junction bases left unmatched: 1.

The CDR3 region is CASSATGVGQETQYF. The CDR3 bases are TGTGCCAGTAGCGCAACAGGGGTGGGCCAAGAGACCCAGTACTTC. The gene calls are TRBV19 and TRBJ2-5; TRBD1 matches at 7 bases. CDR3 length equals 15 residues. V gave up 6 bases and J gave up 1 base; unmatched junction bases: 8. The germline V gene encodes CDR1 LNHDA and CDR2 SQIVND (reference sequence).